These 20 T cell receptor beta chains were all obtained from the same sample, sequenced in a study of OX40 agonist ivuxolimab in advanced cancers. Library preparation employed the immunoSEQ multiplex PCR assay. The source is immuneACCESS, and TCRdb retained only in-frame sequences with V and J called. Part of the clones is not carried over; for the studies checked, unresolved V genes explain less than half of this, and the remainder is unexplained. Across this sample there are around 130,000 clones, with 93% seen only once. Jointly, the top ten make up approximately 0.15% of the sample. This specimen consisted of CD4+ or CD8+ T cells sorted from blood, obtained in a trial of the OX40 agonist ivuxolimab. The receptors here all came from an adult with an advanced solid tumor such as melanoma, head and neck, liver or kidney cancer.

This clone is a singleton in its sample. The chain employs TRBV7-2 and TRBJ2-1; 12 bases are shared with TRBD1. Germline V gene sequence: CDR1 SGHTA, CDR2 FQGNSA. This CDR3 is built from 15 residues. V gave up 3 bases and J gave up 4 bases; unmatched junction bases: 1. CDR3 protein: CASSLGQGAYNEQFF. CDR3 coding DNA: TGTGCCAGCAGCTTGGGACAGGGGGCTTACAATGAGCAGTTCTTC.

The rearrangement uses TRBV19 and TRBJ1-6; D not resolved. CDR1 and CDR2 from the germline V gene are LNHDA and SQIVND (reference sequence). This CDR3 is built from 13 residues. Trimming pared 4 bases from V and 11 bases from J, leaving 12 bases between. This CDR3 reads CASSSTRRPPLHF. Written as DNA, the CDR3 is TGTGCCAGTAGTAGCACGAGGCGCCCACCCCTCCACTTT.

The chain combines TRBV10-3 with TRBJ2-1, with 7 bases that match TRBD2. With V trimmed by 7 bases and J by 8 bases, 11 bases remained unmatched. The V gene's germline CDR1 is ENHRY and CDR2 SYGVKD. The CDR3 loop spans 14 amino acids. The CDR3 loop reads CAIKALADVDEQFF. The DNA of the CDR3 is TGTGCCATCAAGGCCCTAGCGGATGTGGATGAGCAGTTCTTC.

Turning to this clone: The sample has other DNA sequences that encode this CDR3 too. V and J are TRBV7-2 and TRBJ2-5; D gene ambiguous. The V gene's germline CDR1 is SGHTA and CDR2 FQGNSA. V was clipped by 1 base and J by 5 bases, with 5 bases between them. There are 12 residues in the CDR3. The CDR3 protein is CASSLVLETQYF. CDR3 nucleotide sequence: TGTGCCAGCAGCTTAGTTCTGGAGACCCAGTACTTC.

This chain uses TRBV28 with TRBJ2-5; D is undetermined. V was cut by 3 bases and J by 4 bases, with 6 bases left in between. This CDR3 is 12 amino acids long. Germline values: CDR1 MDHEN, CDR2 SYDVKM. The CDR3: CASSLRTETQYF. The CDR3, as DNA: TGTGCCAGCAGTTTGCGCACAGAGACCCAGTACTTC.

V gene TRBV2 combines with J gene TRBJ1-2; D uncertain. The V gene's germline CDR1 is SNHLY and CDR2 FYNNEI. The CDR3 runs to 15 residues. Trimming left V 3 bases short and J 0 bases short, with 11 bases between. CDR3 nucleotides: TGTGCCAGCAGTGACAGCCGTTCCGCTAACTATGGCTACACCTTC. Amino acid sequence: CASSDSRSANYGYTF.

The chain has TRBV18 and TRBJ2-3; D may match TRBD1 or TRBD2 (6 bases each). CDR1 and CDR2 (germline): KGHSH, LQKENI. Trimming shortened V by 0 bases and J by 2 bases, and 12 bases separated the two germline ends. This CDR3 spans 16 amino acids. DNA for the CDR3: TGTGCCAGCTCACCACCGGGGGGCGGCCCCACAGATACGCAGTATTTT. This gives the protein CASSPPGGGPTDTQYF. The full variable domain, rest sourced from reference TRBV18 and TRBJ2-3, is NAGVMQNPRHLVRRRGQEARLRCSPMKGHSHVYWYRQLPEEGLKFMVYLQKENIIDESGMPKERFSAEFPKEGPSILRIQQVVRGDSAAYFCASSPPGGGPTDTQYFGPGTRLTVL.

V usage is TRBV27 and J usage is TRBJ1-3; 8 positions agree with TRBD1. Germline V gene sequence: CDR1 MNHEY, CDR2 SMNVEV (reference sequence). The CDR3 consists of 16 residues. V lost 4 bases, J lost 1 base, and 6 bases stayed unmatched. CDR3 DNA sequence: TGTGCCAGCAGTTCCACAGGGGGAATGTCTGGAAACACCATATATTTT. Translation: CASSSTGGMSGNTIYF.

This chain uses TRBV28 with TRBJ2-7; D might be TRBD2 (5 bases). This CDR3 has 13 residues. The V gene lost 7 bases and the J gene lost 0 bases, with 10 bases spanning the gap. Germline V lookup: CDR1 MDHEN, CDR2 SYDVKM. CDR3 nucleotides: TGTGCCAGCAACCCGGGGAACTCCTACGAGCAGTACTTC. Translation gives CASNPGNSYEQYF.

This clone has only one observation. The V and J genes are TRBV19 and TRBJ2-2; 13 bases map to TRBD2. The CDR3 contains 15 residues. In germline, CDR1 is LNHDA, CDR2 SQIVND (reference sequence). V lost 7 bases, J lost 4 bases, and 3 bases stayed unmatched. CDR3 region: CASKTSGRATGELFF. CDR3 in DNA: TGTGCCAGTAAAACTAGCGGGAGGGCCACCGGGGAGCTGTTTTTT.

The gene calls are TRBV11-2 and TRBJ2-2; either TRBD1 or TRBD2 may fit D (5 bases each). Trimming removed 5 bases at V and 2 bases at J, with 12 bases between. Germline loops: CDR1 SGHAT, CDR2 FQNNGV. This CDR3 is built from 15 residues. Here the CDR3 reads CASSERGVNTGELFF. The CDR3 nucleotides are TGTGCCAGCAGCGAGAGAGGGGTCAACACCGGGGAGCTGTTTTTT.

The chain recombines TRBV5-1 with TRBJ2-5; no clear D gene. Trimming took 4 bases from V and 2 from J, leaving 12 bases between them. This CDR3 region has 14 residues. CDR1 and CDR2 (germline): SGHRS, YFSETQ. CDR3 nucleotides: TGCGCCAGCAGCGCCTCGGGCACTCAAGAGACCCAGTACTTC. Translation gives CASSASGTQETQYF.

The chain combines TRBV5-6 with TRBJ2-7, with 8 positions matching TRBD1. Germline V gene sequence: CDR1 SGHDT, CDR2 YYEEEE. The CDR3 extends over 14 amino acids. J lost 3 bases, V lost 4 bases, and 6 bases had no gene match. CDR3 residues: CASSPDRGGYEQYF. DNA for the CDR3: TGTGCCAGCAGCCCCGACAGGGGCGGCTACGAGCAGTACTTC.

The chain combines TRBV5-6 with TRBJ1-5, with D maybe TRBD1 (5 bases). From germline, CDR1 is SGHDT and CDR2 YYEEEE. With 0 bases removed from V and 12 bases from J, the gap between germline ends came to 13 bases. The CDR3 has 13 amino acids. CDR3 loop: CASSLARGTHQHF. The CDR3 DNA is TGTGCCAGCAGCTTGGCCCGGGGCACTCACCAGCATTTT.

The chain is built from TRBV11-1 and TRBJ2-1; TRBD2 matches 7 bases. Losses at the gene ends were 5 bases for V and 3 bases for J; bases not matched to a gene: 13. Germline V gene sequence: CDR1 SGHAT, CDR2 FQDESV (reference sequence). CDR3 length: 17 amino acids. The CDR3 sequence is CASSPKRWGGNYNEQFF. The DNA for the CDR3 is TGTGCCAGCAGCCCTAAAAGGTGGGGGGGGAACTACAATGAGCAGTTCTTC.

This clone was picked up one time. V usage is TRBV28 and J usage is TRBJ1-1; the D gene is possibly TRBD1 (5 bases). Germline values: CDR1 MDHEN, CDR2 SYDVKM. V lost 8 bases to trimming and J lost 4 bases, with 17 bases between them. The CDR3 has 14 amino acids. CDR3 nucleotide sequence: TGTGCCAGCCGGAGTGGGGGTAGTGCCACTGAAGCTTTCTTT. It codes for CASRSGGSATEAFF.

This sequence joins TRBV19 and TRBJ2-7; 8 positions agree with TRBD2. Germline assignment: CDR1 LNHDA and CDR2 SQIVND (reference sequence). V dropped 1 base and J dropped 3; count of bases not matched to a gene: 5. The CDR3 has 15 amino acids. The CDR3 reads CASSIVAGKGYEQYF. In DNA, the CDR3 is TGTGCCAGTAGTATAGTAGCGGGGAAAGGCTACGAGCAGTACTTC.

The chain carries TRBV4-2 and TRBJ1-1; the match to TRBD1 covers 9 bases. This CDR3 contains 15 residues. Trimming removed 3 bases from V and 5 bases from J; junction bases left unmatched: 7. The germline CDR1 and CDR2 sequences are LGHNA and YNFKEQ. CDR3 sequence: CASSHSGTGKTEAFF. For the CDR3, the DNA is TGTGCCAGCAGCCACTCCGGGACAGGGAAAACTGAAGCTTTCTTT.

The chain carries TRBV6-6 and TRBJ1-4; a weak D match, TRBD1 (5 bases). The CDR3 sequence is 11 residues long. Germline V gene data show CDR1 as MNHNY and CDR2 as SVGAGI (reference sequence). The germline V and J ends were trimmed by 7 bases and 7 bases, with 7 bases remaining between them. CDR3 protein: CASTRGEKLFF. CDR3 coding DNA: TGTGCCAGCACTAGGGGTGAAAAACTGTTTTTT.

Only a few counts were recorded for this clone. The chain uses TRBV18 and TRBJ1-1, with 7 bases fitting TRBD1. The CDR3 spans 15 residues. In germline, CDR1 is KGHSH, CDR2 LQKENI. With 3 bases clipped from V and 0 bases from J, the junction kept 4 bases outside the gene matches. CDR3 in amino acids: CASSPRDSLNTEAFF. CDR3 DNA: TGTGCCAGCTCACCGCGGGACAGCCTGAACACTGAAGCTTTCTTT.